This T cell receptor (beta chain) was captured by sequencing in a study of post-analysis software for immune sequencing data. General study points: The study found significantly lower normalized Chao1 diversity in multiple sclerosis patients than in controls. Comparison of patients with controls showed about 5 TRBV segments more frequent in patients, TRBV5-6, TRBV5-1 and TRBV20-1 among them.

Concerning this clonotype: No antigen is known for it.

Germline CDR1 is LNHDA and CDR2 is SQIVND (reference sequence). V was cut by 3 bases and J by 3 bases, with 5 bases left in between. The CDR3 covers 12 residues. Unique molecular identifiers featured in each of the TCR beta cDNA libraries. Some 500,000 cDNA molecules were obtained per 1 to 10 million input T cells. One entry per CDR3 protein, called by TCRdb with MiXCR from the PCR reads. Seen here are hundreds of thousands of distinct CDR3 sequences, nearly 45% observed once, and the top ten hold around 10%. This sequence was found in a girl aged 5-17 years with multiple sclerosis. The chain has TRBV19 and TRBJ1-2; D unresolved. The sample comprised blood. This chain's CDR3 is CASSMTDYGYTF. CDR3 DNA sequence: TGTGCCAGTAGTATGACGGACTATGGCTACACCTTC.